Shown below are 13 T cell receptor beta chains from a single sample sequenced in a study of control samples from healthy donors and cancer patients. Profiled with immunoSEQ multiplex PCR; TCRdb holds only in-frame clones, not every one. Counted here are some 140,000 clones, about nine tenths occurring once; the ten biggest clones make up 8.5% to 9.5%. Sequenced input: blood. These receptors were collected from a woman in her 30s in good health.

Remarks on this clone: Within the sample, other DNA sequences also encode this same CDR3. The chain is built from TRBV6-5 and TRBJ2-7; D may be TRBD2 (7 bases). With 5 bases removed from V and 1 base from J, the gap between germline ends came to 15 bases. Germline V CDR1 and CDR2: MNHEY, SVGAGI. The CDR3 covers 15 residues. CDR3 coding DNA: TGTGCCAGCAGTACGGGGGGCATGAAGTCCTACGAGCAGTACTTC. This sequence encodes CASSTGGMKSYEQYF.

The chain couples TRBV2 to TRBJ2-1, with 9 bases aligning to TRBD2. The CDR3 consists of 14 residues. V shed 4 bases, J shed 8 bases, and the junction held 6 bases outside the gene matches. CDR1 is SNHLY, CDR2 FYNNEI, per germline. CDR3 region: CASSVPGLADEQFF. CDR3 sequence (DNA): TGTGCCAGCAGTGTACCGGGACTAGCCGATGAGCAGTTCTTC.

This clone was detected once. The chain links TRBV5-1 to TRBJ2-2; D not certain. This CDR3 has 16 residues. Germline values: CDR1 SGHRS, CDR2 YFSETQ. Deletions cut 0 bases from V and 1 base from J, with 10 bases between. The CDR3 is CASSLEVRLNTGELFF. The CDR3 region has the DNA TGCGCCAGCAGCTTGGAAGTCAGACTGAACACCGGGGAGCTGTTTTTT.

The chain joins TRBV7-2 to TRBJ1-3, with TRBD1 as a possible D gene (6 bases). Trimming cost V 0 bases and J 4 bases, with 10 bases left between them. The CDR3 loop spans 15 amino acids. The germline gives CDR1 SGHTA, CDR2 FQGNSA. The CDR3 spells CASSLAGGTGNTIYF. CDR3 sequence (DNA): TGTGCCAGCAGCTTAGCAGGGGGTACGGGAAACACCATATATTTT.

The chain employs TRBV10-3 and TRBJ2-4; tentatively, D is TRBD2 (5 bases). Germline V gives CDR1 ENHRY, CDR2 SYGVKD. The CDR3 covers 16 residues. The V end was cut by 6 bases, the J end by 3 bases, with 18 bases between. CDR3 bases: TGTGCCATCAGCGAGCGGTCGTCAGCTCTCAAAAACATTCAGTACTTC. Its protein product is CAISERSSALKNIQYF.

This rearrangement joins TRBV6-5 to TRBJ1-3, with D perhaps TRBD1 (5 bases). Germline assignment: CDR1 MNHEY and CDR2 SVGAGI. The V and J ends lost 6 bases and 1 base respectively, with 7 bases between them. The CDR3 sequence is 13 residues long. The CDR3 protein is CASRGTSGNTIYF. The CDR3 coding sequence is TGTGCCAGCAGGGGGACTTCTGGAAACACCATATATTTT.

The sample holds one count of this clone. The genes are TRBV19 and TRBJ2-3; 7 nucleotides match TRBD2. The CDR3 covers 15 residues. The V gene end was trimmed by 5 bases and the J gene end by 2 bases; junction bases not matched to a gene: 7. Germline V gives CDR1 LNHDA, CDR2 SQIVND (reference sequence). CDR3 residues: CASSLTGGPTDTQYF. The CDR3 DNA reads TGTGCCAGTAGTTTAACGGGAGGTCCCACAGATACGCAGTATTTT.

The gene calls are TRBV18 and TRBJ2-7; D perhaps matches TRBD1 (6 bases). The CDR3 loop spans 15 amino acids. Trimming took off 2 bases at V and 1 base at J, with 12 bases between the two ends. CDR1 and CDR2 from the germline V gene are KGHSH and LQKENI. This CDR3 reads CASSPRQVLSYEQYF. CDR3 nucleotide sequence: TGTGCCAGCTCACCAAGACAGGTTTTATCCTACGAGCAGTACTTC. Together with reference TRBV18 and TRBJ2-7, the CDR3 gives the full variable domain: NAGVMQNPRHLVRRRGQEARLRCSPMKGHSHVYWYRQLPEEGLKFMVYLQKENIIDESGMPKERFSAEFPKEGPSILRIQQVVRGDSAAYFCASSPRQVLSYEQYFGPGTRLTVT.

The V and J genes are TRBV27 and TRBJ2-1; 11 positions match TRBD2. This CDR3 spans 23 amino acids. V gave up 5 bases and J gave up 4 bases; unmatched junction bases: 28. Germline assignment: CDR1 MNHEY and CDR2 SMNVEV (reference sequence). The CDR3 region has the DNA TGTGCCAGCAGTCCCAACCTTGGCAGGGAACATTCCCTAGCGGGAGGTGAGTACAATGAGCAGTTCTTC. This gives the protein CASSPNLGREHSLAGGEYNEQFF.

The chain uses TRBV19 and TRBJ2-1; D is tentatively TRBD1 or TRBD2 (5 bases each). CDR3 size: 15 residues. Trimming shortened V by 5 bases and J by 8 bases, and 19 bases separated the two germline ends. Germline CDR1 is LNHDA and CDR2 is SQIVND (reference sequence). CDR3 region: CASSEGRPGEDEQFF. In DNA form, the CDR3 reads TGTGCCAGTAGTGAGGGGCGCCCAGGTGAGGATGAGCAGTTCTTC. Looking up the rest from reference TRBV19 and TRBJ2-1 gives the full variable domain: DGGITQSPKYLFRKEGQNVTLSCEQNLNHDAMYWYRQDPGQGLRLIYYSQIVNDFQKGDIAEGYSVSREKKESFPLTVTSAQKNPTAFYLCASSEGRPGEDEQFFGPGTRLTVL.

This chain uses TRBV7-2 with TRBJ2-3; weak D call: TRBD2 (5 bases). Trimming took off 3 bases at V and 5 bases at J, with 9 bases between the two ends. The length of the CDR3 is 13 residues. Per germline, CDR1 SGHTA and CDR2 FQGNSA. The CDR3: CASSLRVIDTQYF. The CDR3 bases are TGTGCCAGCAGCTTGCGGGTTATAGATACGCAGTATTTT.

The chain links TRBV6-5 to TRBJ1-5, with 10 bases identical to TRBD1. This CDR3 is 16 amino acids long. The germline gives CDR1 MNHEY, CDR2 SVGAGI. V lost 4 bases, J lost 5 bases, and 8 bases stayed unmatched. The CDR3 protein is CASSWLGTGVHQPQHF. DNA of the CDR3: TGTGCCAGCAGTTGGCTCGGGACAGGGGTACATCAGCCCCAGCATTTT.

V and J are TRBV5-4 and TRBJ2-7; 8 nucleotides align to TRBD2. V dropped 4 bases and J dropped 4; count of bases not matched to a gene: 13. Germline V gives CDR1 SGHNT, CDR2 YYREEE (reference sequence). The CDR3 runs 16 residues. The DNA for the CDR3 is TGTGCCAGCAGCCGCGATCTCTTACTAGCGGAGTACGAGCAGTACTTC. Residues: CASSRDLLLAEYEQYF.